This TCR beta chain was retrieved from a study of shared clonotypes between healthy human individuals. Overall study findings and caveats: Memory subsets had estimated richness that was generally smaller than that of naive subsets. Limitation of the genetic and exposure-history diversity represented came from the few donors.

A deep-level run was used for the assay. The method was immunoSEQ multiplex PCR; TCRdb's version includes in-frame clones alone and lacks a portion of them. The sample holds more than 2,000,000 clones, more than 90% seen once. This clone was observed once. Its antigen is not identified. The CDR3 spans 13 residues. The germline V and J ends were trimmed by 6 bases and 4 bases, with 12 bases remaining between them. Germline V gives CDR1 MNHEY, CDR2 SVGAGI. Sequencing was performed on naive CD4+ T cells sorted from blood. Indicated subset: CD45RA+ positively selected. The J gene is TRBJ1-1, the V gene TRBV6-5, with D maybe TRBD1 (5 bases). The sequence came from a man in his late teens or twenties in good health. CDR3 loop: CASRPGPRTEAFF. In DNA form, the CDR3 reads TGTGCCAGCAGGCCGGGGCCTCGCACTGAAGCTTTCTTT.